Each of the 21 T cell receptor beta chains below was sequenced from the same sample in a study of T cell changes during pregnancy in multiple sclerosis. The data were produced by immunoSEQ multiplex PCR, yet TCRdb's version contains in-frame clones alone and is incomplete. Of 50,000 to 60,000 clones in the sample, more than 80% were seen once. The sequencing used CD4+ T cells from peripheral blood mononuclear cells, collected in the first trimester of pregnancy. The receptors originated from a female donor with multiple sclerosis, enrolled in a pregnancy study.

The V and J genes are TRBV7-2 and TRBJ2-5, with a possible D match to TRBD2 (6 bases). CDR1 and CDR2 (germline): SGHTA, FQGNSA. The CDR3 consists of 14 residues. The V gene lost 6 bases and the J gene lost 5 bases, with 16 bases spanning the gap. Here the CDR3 reads CASRRAGTGETQYF. CDR3 in DNA: TGTGCCAGCAGACGGGCGGGGACGGGGGAGACCCAGTACTTC.

This sequence joins TRBV28 and TRBJ1-5; a possible D gene is TRBD1 (5 bases). Germline V gene data show CDR1 as MDHEN and CDR2 as SYDVKM. This CDR3 region has 15 residues. V lost 7 bases and J lost 2, with 15 bases in between. CDR3 sequence reads: CASKLAGGGNQPQHF. In DNA, the CDR3 is TGTGCCAGCAAGTTAGCCGGGGGAGGCAATCAGCCCCAGCATTTT.

This chain connects TRBV6-1 to TRBJ1-3, with D perhaps matching TRBD1 (5 bases). Germline V gives CDR1 MNHNS, CDR2 SASEGT. The CDR3 totals 16 residues. V dropped 4 bases and J dropped 0 bases, with 13 bases sitting between them. CDR3 protein: CASSAGHLNSGNTIYF. The CDR3 coding sequence is TGTGCCAGCAGTGCCGGACACCTCAACTCTGGAAACACCATATATTTT.

This clone was observed a single time. J is TRBJ2-7 and V is TRBV5-1; TRBD1 matches at 10 bases. V was pared by 5 bases and J by 7 bases, with 9 bases of the junction left unmatched. The CDR3 sequence is 14 residues long. CDR1 is SGHRS, CDR2 YFSETQ, per germline. This CDR3 is CASSPGTGEGEQYF. The CDR3 DNA reads TGCGCCAGCAGTCCCGGGACAGGGGAAGGTGAGCAGTACTTC.

The chain links TRBV6-1 to TRBJ1-2; 9 nucleotides align to TRBD1. Per the germline V gene, CDR1 is MNHNS and CDR2 is SASEGT. The CDR3 extends over 14 amino acids. With 3 bases clipped from V and 8 bases from J, the junction kept 7 bases outside the gene matches. The CDR3 sequence: CASSEGQGPVGYTF. The CDR3, as DNA: TGTGCCAGCAGTGAGGGACAGGGACCCGTGGGCTACACCTTC.

This clone has just one count. The chain carries TRBV5-4 and TRBJ1-2; 7 bases are shared with TRBD1. The CDR3 totals 15 residues. The germline V gene encodes CDR1 SGHNT and CDR2 YYREEE (reference sequence). The trim removed 4 bases at V and 2 bases at J, leaving 8 bases unmatched. CDR3 nucleotides: TGTGCCAGCAGCCCACGACAGGGTATCAACTATGGCTACACCTTC. It specifies CASSPRQGINYGYTF.

CDR3 region: CAWSSDRERETQYF. The CDR3 DNA is TGTGCCTGGAGTTCGGACAGGGAGAGAGAGACCCAGTACTTC. V usage is TRBV30 and J usage is TRBJ2-5, with 8 bases matching TRBD1. CDR1 is GTSNPN and CDR2 is SVGIG in the germline V gene (reference sequence). Trimming removed 2 bases from V and 4 bases from J; junction bases left unmatched: 6. This CDR3 has 14 amino acids.

CDR3 nucleotides: TGCGCCAGCCTTACCGGCGACAGGGCGACCAGAGATACGCAGTATTTT. Encoded protein: CASLTGDRATRDTQYF. This chain joins TRBV10-1 and TRBJ2-3; 7 bases agree with TRBD1. The germline gives CDR1 WNHNN, CDR2 SYGVQD (reference sequence). V lost 8 bases, J lost 5 bases, and 16 bases stayed unmatched. The CDR3 runs to 16 residues.

V usage is TRBV11-3 and J usage is TRBJ2-6, with 12 bases fitting TRBD1. The CDR3 has 18 residues. The J segment lost 3 bases and the V segment lost 4 bases, leaving 7 bases of the junction unmatched. Germline V gene sequence: CDR1 SGHNT, CDR2 YENEEA. The CDR3: CASSSGRDRGLGANVLTF. The DNA of the CDR3 is TGTGCCAGCAGCTCTGGGAGGGACAGGGGGCTTGGGGCCAACGTCCTGACTTTC.

The chain uses TRBV11-2 and TRBJ2-5; D is unclear. The CDR3 has 14 amino acids. V was shortened by 2 bases and J by 2 bases, with 9 bases between the two germline ends. Germline assignment: CDR1 SGHAT and CDR2 FQNNGV. The CDR3: CASSLTQIQETQYF. CDR3 coding DNA: TGTGCCAGCAGCTTAACCCAGATACAAGAGACCCAGTACTTC.

The rearrangement links TRBV5-1 to TRBJ1-4; tentative D call: TRBD1 (6 bases). Germline-derived CDR1 and CDR2 are SGHRS and YFSETQ. The length of the CDR3 is 16 residues. V was shortened by 4 bases and J by 0 bases, with 13 bases between the two germline ends. This CDR3 is CASSQGTPATNEKLFF. As DNA, the CDR3 is TGCGCCAGCAGCCAGGGGACACCTGCAACTAATGAAAAACTGTTTTTT.

The chain joins TRBV19 to TRBJ1-2; the D gene is possibly TRBD1 (6 bases). The V gene lost 4 bases and the J gene lost 5 bases, with 14 bases spanning the gap. CDR3 length: 14 amino acids. Germline values: CDR1 LNHDA, CDR2 SQIVND (reference sequence). The CDR3 nucleotides read TGTGCCAGTAGTACCCAGGGGTCGGGGTATGGCTACACCTTC. Residues: CASSTQGSGYGYTF.

The V gene is TRBV5-1, the J gene TRBJ2-2; 7 bases are shared with TRBD1. This CDR3 is built from 14 residues. Germline V CDR1 and CDR2: SGHRS, YFSETQ. The V gene end was trimmed by 4 bases and the J gene end by 5 bases; junction bases not matched to a gene: 5. The CDR3 DNA sequence: TGCGCCAGCAGCCCGGGACAGCGGACCGGGGAGCTGTTTTTT. Protein: CASSPGQRTGELFF.

This chain joins TRBV29-1 and TRBJ2-1, with 7 nucleotides matching TRBD2. With V trimmed by 2 bases and J by 4 bases, 5 bases remained unmatched. The CDR3 covers 14 residues. From germline, CDR1 is SQVTM and CDR2 ANQGSEA. The CDR3 DNA reads as TGCAGCGTTGAACGACGCGGGAGTTACAATGAGCAGTTCTTC. It specifies CSVERRGSYNEQFF.

The CDR3 nucleotides read TGTGCCAGCAGCCCAAACCAGGGCGGGAGGGTGGATGAGCAGTTCTTC. Its translation: CASSPNQGGRVDEQFF. The chain employs TRBV7-3 and TRBJ2-1; TRBD2 aligns across 9 bases. The V gene's germline CDR1 is SGHTA and CDR2 FQGTGA. The CDR3 length is 16 residues. V dropped 5 bases and J dropped 8; count of bases not matched to a gene: 13.

The V and J genes are TRBV12-5 and TRBJ2-3; the match to TRBD2 covers 9 bases. This CDR3 spans 15 amino acids. The V gene end was trimmed by 2 bases and the J gene end by 1 base; junction bases not matched to a gene: 1. Germline-derived CDR1 and CDR2 are LGHNT and FRNRAP. CDR3 in DNA: TGTGCTAGTGGTTTGTCTAGCGGGGGCACAGATACGCAGTATTTT. Translation: CASGLSSGGTDTQYF.

V is TRBV28 and J is TRBJ1-2, with 7 bases that match TRBD1. The germline gives CDR1 MDHEN, CDR2 SYDVKM. This CDR3 has 15 amino acids. V was pared by 5 bases and J by 2 bases, with 8 bases of the junction left unmatched. Here the CDR3 DNA reads TGTGCCAGCAGTCTAAACAGGGGCGAAAACTATGGCTACACCTTC. It specifies CASSLNRGENYGYTF.

This chain links TRBV7-2 with TRBJ2-5; 7 bases are a match to TRBD2. The CDR3 has 12 residues. V lost 5 bases, J lost 13 bases, and 10 bases stayed unmatched. CDR1 is SGHTA and CDR2 is FQGNSA in the germline V gene. The CDR3, as DNA: TGTGCCAGCAGCCCCCCCCTAGCGGCTCTGTACTTC. Protein product: CASSPPLAALYF.

This clone has just one count. The rearrangement links TRBV11-3 to TRBJ2-5, with D tentatively TRBD2 (5 bases). Trimming shortened V by 5 bases and J by 5 bases, and 9 bases separated the two germline ends. The CDR3 covers 12 residues. The germline CDR1 and CDR2 sequences are SGHNT and YENEEA. CDR3 sequence: CASSLRVETQYF. For the CDR3, the DNA is TGTGCCAGCAGCCTGAGGGTGGAGACCCAGTACTTC.

The V call is TRBV27, the J call TRBJ1-2; 8 bases fit TRBD1. This CDR3 comprises 14 residues. V gave up 7 bases and J gave up 4 bases; unmatched junction bases: 8. In germline, CDR1 is MNHEY, CDR2 SMNVEV (reference sequence). CDR3 loop: CASMMDRAGYGYTF. The CDR3 DNA follows: TGTGCCAGCATGATGGACAGGGCGGGCTATGGCTACACCTTC.

Comment on this clone: A junction boundary mismatches the germline segment, possibly from a read error. The V and J genes are TRBV5-4 and TRBJ2-5; TRBD2 might be the D (7 bases). The CDR3 spans 14 residues. Germline values: CDR1 SGHNT, CDR2 YYREEE (reference sequence). As DNA, the CDR3 is TGTGCCAGCAGCTTGGTCGGGGGGCGGGAGACTCAGTACTTC. Its translation is CASSLVGGRETQYF.